This T cell receptor beta chain was identified during a study of blood T cell repertoires in COVID-19. Data came from immunoSEQ multiplex PCR; TCRdb stores just in-frame clones and leaves some out. The data hold fewer than 450,000 clones, with approximately 88% observed a single time. Sequencing was carried out using peripheral blood. This receptor was identified in a woman between 50 and 59 years old with COVID-19, enrolled during active disease.

The DNA of the CDR3 is TGTGCCAGCAGTTTGCGGCTAGCCAAAAACATTCAGTACTTC. Encoded protein: CASSLRLAKNIQYF. This sequence joins TRBV28 and TRBJ2-4; no definite D call. The CDR3 has 14 amino acids. CDR1 and CDR2 from the germline V gene are MDHEN and SYDVKM. Trimming removed 3 bases at V and 0 bases at J, with 6 bases between.